The 9 T cell receptor beta chains presented below share a single source sample, sequenced in a study of glioma-infiltrating T cells. Amplification of TCR alpha and beta CDR3 regions from RNA used iRepertoire nested multiplex PCR. TCRdb itself ran the multiplex PCR reads through MiXCR, one entry per CDR3 protein. The data show around 100,000 distinct CDR3 sequences, about 30% seen once. Specimen: glioma tissue, nonneoplastic brain tissue, or PBMCs (not recorded which). The origin of the receptors is a human donor with low-grade glioma or glioblastoma, undergoing nonglioma brain surgery, or in good health (not recorded which).

The chain links TRBV11-2 to TRBJ2-3, with TRBD2 matching over 7 bases. The CDR3 runs to 16 residues. In germline, CDR1 is SGHAT, CDR2 FQNNGV. J gave up 0 bases and V 4 bases, and 7 bases lay outside the gene matches. The CDR3 region is CASSSQSGVSTDTQYF. CDR3 coding DNA: TGTGCCAGCAGCTCACAAAGCGGGGTTAGCACAGATACGCAGTATTTT.

This clonotype was counted ten times or more. The chain joins TRBV4-1 to TRBJ2-1; no definite D call. Germline CDR1 is MGHRA and CDR2 is YSYEKL. Trimming stripped 4 bases from V and 6 bases from J, with 13 bases between. The CDR3 is 14 residues long. The CDR3 DNA sequence: TGCGCCAGCAGCCTTTATTACACGGGCAATGAGCAGTTCTTC. Its translation is CASSLYYTGNEQFF.

This clonotype has only one observation. A much larger clone is a single base away; this may be a read error. J is TRBJ2-3 and V is TRBV18, with D maybe TRBD1 (6 bases). CDR1 and CDR2 (germline): KGHSH, LQKENI. The CDR3 totals 14 residues. V was clipped by 6 bases and J by 7 bases, with 17 bases between them. CDR3 DNA: TGTGCCAGCTCCACAAGCATCAGGGGCTATACGCAGTATTTT. Its translation: CASSTSIRGYTQYF.

This clonotype has only a few counts. One base away lies a much larger clone, so this may be a sequencing read error. CDR3 protein: CAGLGTGEYHQPQHF. The DNA for the CDR3 is TGTGCCGGCCTGGGGACAGGGGAATATCATCAGCCCCAGCATTTT. The chain links TRBV6-1 to TRBJ1-5, with TRBD1 matching 10 bases. The CDR3 has 15 amino acids. The V segment lost 11 bases and the J segment 5 bases; nucleotides outside the gene matches: 12. Germline loops: CDR1 MNHNS, CDR2 SASEGT.

Remarks on this clonotype: A much larger clonotype is one base distant, so this may be a read error. CDR3: CASSRWASTDTRYF. The CDR3, as DNA: TGTGCCAGCAGCCGTTGGGCTAGCACAGATACGCGGTATTTT. The chain employs TRBV7-2 and TRBJ2-3, with D tentatively TRBD2 (5 bases). The CDR3 runs to 14 residues. From germline, CDR1 is SGHTA and CDR2 FQGNSA.

As regards this clonotype: At one of its ends the junction is not consistent with the germline gene, which may arise from a read error. This chain's CDR3 is CANSYSESVTQYF. The CDR3 DNA reads TGTGCCAACAGTTACTCTGAGTCGGTGACCCAGTATTTT. The chain employs TRBV6-2 or TRBV6-3 and TRBJ2-3, with D unclear. Germline CDR1 reads MNHEY; CDR2 reads SVGEGT. This CDR3 region has 13 residues.

This clonotype was recorded many times. V is TRBV24-1 and J is TRBJ2-1, with 10 bases lining up with TRBD1. V lost 0 bases, J lost 8 bases, and 3 bases stayed unmatched. The CDR3 sequence is 15 residues long. Germline loops: CDR1 KGHDR, CDR2 SFDVKD. Here the CDR3 reads CATSDLGTGEDEQFF. The CDR3 nucleotides read TGTGCCACCAGTGATTTGGGGACAGGGGAGGATGAGCAGTTCTTC.

This clonotype came up a few times. J is TRBJ1-1 and V is TRBV29-1; D call uncertain. Germline assignment: CDR1 SQVTM and CDR2 ANQGSEA. The V gene lost 4 bases and the J gene lost 3 bases, with 12 bases spanning the gap. CDR3 length: 13 residues. The CDR3 is CSVVVFGDTEAFF. DNA for the CDR3: TGCAGCGTTGTAGTCTTTGGGGACACTGAAGCTTTCTTT.

Concerning this clonotype itself: A read error is possible here, since a much larger clone lies one base away. No conserved phenylalanine or tryptophan ends this CDR3, so it is likely a read error. The chain employs TRBV14 and TRBJ1-5, with a tentative D call TRBD1 (5 bases). CDR1 and CDR2 (germline): SGHDN, FVKESK. Trimming stripped 5 bases from V and 3 bases from J, with 11 bases between. The CDR3 length is 14 residues. This CDR3 is CASSNTGSNQPQHL. CDR3 nucleotides: TGTGCCAGCAGCAATACAGGTTCCAATCAGCCCCAGCATCTT.